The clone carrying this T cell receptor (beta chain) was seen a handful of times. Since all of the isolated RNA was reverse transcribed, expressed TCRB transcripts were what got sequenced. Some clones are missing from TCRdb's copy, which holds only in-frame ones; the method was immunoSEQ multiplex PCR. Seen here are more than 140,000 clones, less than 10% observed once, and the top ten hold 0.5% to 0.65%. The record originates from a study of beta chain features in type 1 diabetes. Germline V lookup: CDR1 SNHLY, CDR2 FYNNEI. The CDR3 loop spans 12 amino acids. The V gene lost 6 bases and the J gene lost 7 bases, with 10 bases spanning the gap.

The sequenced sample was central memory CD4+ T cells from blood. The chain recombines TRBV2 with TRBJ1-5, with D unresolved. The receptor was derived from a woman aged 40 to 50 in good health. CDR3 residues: CASSPPVQPQHF. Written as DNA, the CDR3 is TGTGCCAGCAGCCCACCGGTCCAGCCCCAGCATTTT.